This TCR beta chain emerged from a study of regulatory T cells in long-lasting Graves disease. Findings and limits, study-wide: When disease was persistent, TRBV28, TRBJ1-2 and TRBJ2-5 were the favored segments.

This clonotype was found many times. Its antigen is unidentified. Regarding time point: persistent/refractory GD, antithyroid drugs over 5 years with positive TRAb. Construction of the TCR library relied on RNA isolated from PBMCs. Enrollment of patients was through an endocrinology department in Xi'an, China. Germline CDR1 is SNHLY and CDR2 is FYNNEI. The length of the CDR3 is 13 residues. J gave up 13 bases and V 6 bases, and 13 bases lay outside the gene matches. The authors built TCR beta libraries using iRepertoire HTBI primers and Arm-PCR of CDR3 regions. TCRdb recomputed calls from the multiplex PCR reads with MiXCR, one row per CDR3 protein. The sample holds about 660,000 distinct CDR3 sequences, around 30% seen once.

The chain uses TRBV2 and TRBJ2-7, with TRBD2 matching 9 bases. The material was peripheral blood mononuclear cells (PBMCs), obtained when the disease was refractory, from a patient treated with antithyroid drugs. The receptor comes from a female donor with Graves disease. In DNA, the CDR3 is TGTGCCAGCAGCGGTAGGACTAGCGATGAGCTCTACTTC. It codes for CASSGRTSDELYF.